This entry lists 16 T cell receptor beta chains sequenced from one sample in a study of cytomegalovirus exposure and HLA in healthy donors. Assay used: immunoSEQ multiplex PCR; TCRdb lists only in-frame clones, some missing. The sample contains some 340,000 clones, 87% of which appear only once. The specimen was PBMCs. The receptors derive from a woman aged 25-40 years in good health and CMV-seropositive.

CDR3 sequence (DNA): TGTGCCAGCAGTGTAGGTCCGCCGCCGAATGAGCAGTTCTTC. It encodes CASSVGPPPNEQFF. The chain combines TRBV6-5 with TRBJ2-1, with no clear D. V lost 5 bases and J lost 7, with 15 bases in between. The germline V gene has CDR1 MNHEY and CDR2 SVGAGI. This CDR3 spans 14 amino acids.

This clone came up once. The chain uses TRBV7-6 and TRBJ1-3; D unresolved. The CDR3 runs 12 residues. The germline CDR1 and CDR2 sequences are SGHVS and FNYEAQ. V dropped 6 bases and J dropped 2 bases, with 5 bases sitting between them. Written as DNA, the CDR3 is TGTGCCAGCAGTGGACCTGGAAACACCATATATTTT. This codes for CASSGPGNTIYF.

This chain connects TRBV6-5 to TRBJ2-7, with D hard to call. Trimming cost V 0 bases and J 2 bases, with 8 bases left between them. CDR3 length: 14 residues. The germline gives CDR1 MNHEY, CDR2 SVGAGI. CDR3 region: CASSYSQYAYEQYF. The DNA of the CDR3 is TGTGCCAGCAGTTACTCCCAGTACGCCTACGAGCAGTACTTC.

The rearrangement links TRBV9 to TRBJ2-2, with 10 bases matching TRBD2. This CDR3 contains 16 residues. V shed 0 bases and J 4 bases; nucleotides not matched to a gene: 3. Germline V lookup: CDR1 SGDLS, CDR2 YYNGEE. DNA for the CDR3: TGTGCCAGCAGCGTAGGACTAGCGGGCACCACCGGGGAGCTGTTTTTT. Protein sequence: CASSVGLAGTTGELFF.

The chain couples TRBV10-3 to TRBJ2-7; possible D gene TRBD1, 6 bases. Between the trimmed V and J ends, which lost 2 bases and 7 bases, there was a span of 12 bases. The CDR3 is 13 amino acids. Germline CDR1 and CDR2: ENHRY and SYGVKD. CDR3 residues: CAISEPGTPEQYF. The CDR3, as DNA: TGTGCCATCAGTGAGCCCGGGACACCGGAGCAGTACTTC.

This clone was detected only a few times. J is TRBJ1-2 and V is TRBV19, with no clear D. CDR1 is LNHDA, CDR2 SQIVND, per germline (reference sequence). The CDR3 contains 15 residues. The V and J ends lost 5 bases and 6 bases respectively, with 19 bases between them. DNA for the CDR3: TGTGCCAGTAGTCCCTACGGAGCCGCGACACATGGCTACACCTTC. This gives the protein CASSPYGAATHGYTF.

This clone was observed once. Other DNA sequences of this sample code for an identical CDR3. The V call is TRBV28, the J call TRBJ1-5, with no clear D. CDR3 size: 13 residues. Germline V lookup: CDR1 MDHEN, CDR2 SYDVKM. V lost 3 bases and J lost 6, with 9 bases in between. The CDR3 here is CASSLLGSQPQHF. In DNA, the CDR3 is TGTGCCAGCAGTTTGTTAGGATCTCAGCCCCAGCATTTT.

The chain has TRBV7-8 and TRBJ2-3, with 10 bases aligning to TRBD2. The CDR3 runs to 17 residues. Germline V gene sequence: CDR1 SGHVS, CDR2 FQNEAQ. Trimming took 4 bases from V and 3 from J; bases not matched to a gene: 10. As DNA, the CDR3 is TGTGCCAGCAGCTACCTGGATGGTAGCGGGGGGACAGATACGCAGTATTTT. Its protein product is CASSYLDGSGGTDTQYF.

The J gene is TRBJ2-7, the V gene TRBV27, with a possible D match to TRBD2 (6 bases). V gave up 8 bases and J gave up 0 bases, with 11 bases separating them. Germline-derived CDR1 and CDR2 are MNHEY and SMNVEV (reference sequence). This CDR3 is built from 13 residues. The DNA for the CDR3 is TGTGCCAGCGCCCGGGACTTCTCCTACGAGCAGTACTTC. It encodes CASARDFSYEQYF.

In nucleotides, the CDR3 is TGTGCCAGCAGCGCTGGGACAGGGGTAAATGAAAAACTGTTTTTT. Protein: CASSAGTGVNEKLFF. The V call is TRBV5-6, the J call TRBJ1-4, with 10 bases fitting TRBD1. The V segment lost 4 bases and the J segment 5 bases; nucleotides outside the gene matches: 5. Germline CDR1 reads SGHDT; CDR2 reads YYEEEE. The CDR3 is 15 amino acids. The variable domain in full, with the rest retrieved from reference TRBV5-6 and TRBJ1-4, is DAGVTQSPTHLIKTRGQQVTLRCSPKSGHDTVSWYQQALGQGPQFIFQYYEEEERQRGNFPDRFSGHQFPNYSSELNVNALLLGDSALYLCASSAGTGVNEKLFFGSGTQLSVL.

This rearrangement joins TRBV30 to TRBJ2-5, with TRBD2 identical over 8 bases. There are 13 residues in the CDR3. Losses at the gene ends were 5 bases for V and 2 bases for J; bases not matched to a gene: 4. Looked up from germline, CDR1 is GTSNPN and CDR2 is SVGIG (reference sequence). The CDR3: CAWGGLVQETQYF. The CDR3 DNA reads TGTGCCTGGGGGGGACTAGTACAAGAGACCCAGTACTTC.

This chain links TRBV7-2 with TRBJ2-7; 10 nucleotides agree with TRBD2. Germline V gene sequence: CDR1 SGHTA, CDR2 FQGNSA. This CDR3 is 19 amino acids long. The trim removed 6 bases at V and 0 bases at J, leaving 17 bases unmatched. Here the CDR3 reads CASRKTGTGLAVSSYEQYF. The DNA for the CDR3 is TGTGCCAGCAGGAAGACCGGGACAGGACTAGCGGTGAGCTCCTACGAGCAGTACTTC. The variable domain in full, completed from reference TRBV7-2 and TRBJ2-7, reads GAGVSQSPSNKVTEKGKDVELRCDPISGHTALYWYRQSLGQGLEFLIYFQGNSAPDKSGLPSDRFSAERTGGSVSTLTIQRTQQEDSAVYLCASRKTGTGLAVSSYEQYFGPGTRLTVT.

This chain connects TRBV27 to TRBJ2-1, with 9 bases matching TRBD2. Germline trimming cut 6 bases from V and 9 bases from J; bases unmatched to any gene: 12. This CDR3 region has 15 residues. Germline V gene sequence: CDR1 MNHEY, CDR2 SMNVEV (reference sequence). The CDR3 DNA follows: TGTGCCAGCAGCACCGGGACTAGCCGGGTTGGTGAGCAGTTCTTC. It codes for CASSTGTSRVGEQFF.

This clone was counted only a few times. The chain employs TRBV2 and TRBJ1-5; 8 bases agree with TRBD1. Germline V lookup: CDR1 SNHLY, CDR2 FYNNEI. The CDR3 sequence is 14 residues long. The junction had 7 bases not matched to a gene; V was cut back by 6 bases and J by 6 bases. CDR3 nucleotides: TGTGCCAGCAGCACAGGGGGTGGTTTTCAGCCCCAGCATTTT. Residues: CASSTGGGFQPQHF.

The chain joins TRBV7-8 to TRBJ2-7, with unresolved D. From germline, CDR1 is SGHVS and CDR2 FQNEAQ. The CDR3 loop spans 15 amino acids. Trimming pared 1 base from V and 2 bases from J, leaving 12 bases between. For the CDR3, the DNA is TGTGCCAGCAGCTTAGGCGGCTATACTGCCTACGAGCAGTACTTC. It encodes CASSLGGYTAYEQYF.

The V gene is TRBV30, the J gene TRBJ1-1; weak D call: TRBD1 (6 bases). The CDR3 is 11 residues long. The ends were cut back, 6 bases at V and 11 bases at J, with 16 bases in the middle. Germline V CDR1 and CDR2: GTSNPN, SVGIG (reference sequence). CDR3 in DNA: TGTGCCTGCAAGATCAGGGACAACGCTTTCTTT. Its protein product is CACKIRDNAFF.